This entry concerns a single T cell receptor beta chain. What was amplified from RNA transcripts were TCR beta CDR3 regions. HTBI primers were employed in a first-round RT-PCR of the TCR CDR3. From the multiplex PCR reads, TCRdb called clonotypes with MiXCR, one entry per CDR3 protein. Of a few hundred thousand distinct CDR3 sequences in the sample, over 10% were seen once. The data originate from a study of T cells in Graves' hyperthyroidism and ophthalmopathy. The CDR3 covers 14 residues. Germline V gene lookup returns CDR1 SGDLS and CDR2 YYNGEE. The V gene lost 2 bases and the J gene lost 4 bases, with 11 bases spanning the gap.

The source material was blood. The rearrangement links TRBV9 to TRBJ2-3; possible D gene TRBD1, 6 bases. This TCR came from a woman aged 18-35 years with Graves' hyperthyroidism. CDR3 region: CASSVGQGSDTQYF. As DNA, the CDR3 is TGTGCCAGCAGCGTCGGGCAGGGGTCAGATACGCAGTATTTT.